This TCR beta chain appears in the sequencing data of a study of blood T cell repertoires in COVID-19. Overall study: Both acute and convalescent COVID-19 samples were obtained from the United States, Italy and Spain. Sample material is recorded as cDNA or gDNA derived from T cells, B-cell-depleted T cells, or PBMCs.

This CDR3 contains 12 residues. Trimming removed 5 bases from V and 7 bases from J; junction bases left unmatched: 3. Method: immunoSEQ multiplex PCR; TCRdb's copy keeps in-frame clones and lacks some. The sample has approximately 300,000 clones; around 90% are singletons. The rearrangement links TRBV12-3 or TRBV12-4 to TRBJ2-3; 7 bases fit TRBD1. The sequenced material came from PBMCs or T cells enriched from blood (not recorded which). This clonotype was sampled from a woman under 40 who had recovered from COVID-19. The CDR3 is CASSRDRNTQYF. The CDR3 region has the DNA TGTGCCAGCAGTAGGGACAGAAATACGCAGTATTTT.